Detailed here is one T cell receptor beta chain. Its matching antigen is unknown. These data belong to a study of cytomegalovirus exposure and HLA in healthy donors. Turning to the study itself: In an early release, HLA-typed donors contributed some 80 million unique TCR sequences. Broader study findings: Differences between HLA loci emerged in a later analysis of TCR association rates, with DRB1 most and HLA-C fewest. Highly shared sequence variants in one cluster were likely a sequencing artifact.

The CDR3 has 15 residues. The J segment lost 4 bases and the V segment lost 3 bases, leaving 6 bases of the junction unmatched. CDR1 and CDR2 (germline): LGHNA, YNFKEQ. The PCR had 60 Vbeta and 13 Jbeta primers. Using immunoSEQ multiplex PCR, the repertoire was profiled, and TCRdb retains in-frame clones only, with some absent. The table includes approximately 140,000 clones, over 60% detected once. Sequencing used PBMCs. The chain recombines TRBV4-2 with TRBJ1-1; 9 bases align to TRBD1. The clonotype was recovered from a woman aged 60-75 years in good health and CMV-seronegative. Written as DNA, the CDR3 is TGTGCCAGCAGCCAGGGGGACAGGGCTGGCACTGAAGCTTTCTTT. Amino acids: CASSQGDRAGTEAFF.